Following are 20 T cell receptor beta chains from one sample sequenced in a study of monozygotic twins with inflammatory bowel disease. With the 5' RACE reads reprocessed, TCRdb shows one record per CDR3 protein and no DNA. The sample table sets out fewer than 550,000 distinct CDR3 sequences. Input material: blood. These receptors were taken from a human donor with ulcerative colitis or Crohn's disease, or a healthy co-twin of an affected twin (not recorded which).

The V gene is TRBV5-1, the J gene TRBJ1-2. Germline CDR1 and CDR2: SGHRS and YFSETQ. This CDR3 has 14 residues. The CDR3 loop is CASSGLQGGYGYTF.

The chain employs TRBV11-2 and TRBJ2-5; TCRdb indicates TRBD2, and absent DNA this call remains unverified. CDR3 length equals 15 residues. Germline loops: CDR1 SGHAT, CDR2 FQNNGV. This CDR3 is CASSLDRLAIETQYF.

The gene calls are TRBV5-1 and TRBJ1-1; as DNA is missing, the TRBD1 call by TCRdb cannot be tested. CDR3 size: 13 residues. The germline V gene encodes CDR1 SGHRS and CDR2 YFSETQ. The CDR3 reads CASSLLRGTEAFF. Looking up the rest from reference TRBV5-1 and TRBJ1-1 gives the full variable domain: KAGVTQTPRYLIKTRGQQVTLSCSPISGHRSVSWYQQTPGQGLQFLFEYFSETQRNKGNFPGRFSGRQFSNSRSEMNVSTLELGDSALYLCASSLLRGTEAFFGQGTRLTVV.

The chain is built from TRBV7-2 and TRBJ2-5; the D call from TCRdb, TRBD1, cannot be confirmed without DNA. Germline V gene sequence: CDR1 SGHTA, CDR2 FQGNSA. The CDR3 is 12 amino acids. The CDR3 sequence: CASSRDRETQYF.

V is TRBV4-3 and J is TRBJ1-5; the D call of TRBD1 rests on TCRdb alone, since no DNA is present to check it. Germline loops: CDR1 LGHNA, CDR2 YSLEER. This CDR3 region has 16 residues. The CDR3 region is CASSQDFRGGDQPQHF.

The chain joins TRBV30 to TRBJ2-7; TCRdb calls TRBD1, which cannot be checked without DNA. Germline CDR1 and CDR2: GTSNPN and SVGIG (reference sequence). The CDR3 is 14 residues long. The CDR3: CAWKAGHFPYEQYF.

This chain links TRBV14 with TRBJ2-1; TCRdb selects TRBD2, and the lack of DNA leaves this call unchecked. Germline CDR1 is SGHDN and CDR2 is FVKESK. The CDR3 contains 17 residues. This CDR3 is CASSQGVIAGPYNEQFF.

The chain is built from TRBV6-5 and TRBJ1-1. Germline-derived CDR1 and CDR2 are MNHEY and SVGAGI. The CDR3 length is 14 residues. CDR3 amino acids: CASSYSYGNTEAFF.

The CDR3 reads CSAISRDLFSYEQYF. The chain is built from TRBV20-1 and TRBJ2-7; TCRdb's D gene call, TRBD1, goes unchecked for lack of DNA. CDR1 and CDR2 from the germline V gene are DFQATT and SNEGSKA (reference sequence). The CDR3 runs to 15 residues.

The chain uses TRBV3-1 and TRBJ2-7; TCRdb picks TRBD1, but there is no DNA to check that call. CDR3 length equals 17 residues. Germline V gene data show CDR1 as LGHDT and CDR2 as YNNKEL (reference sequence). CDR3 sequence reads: CASSQDWGTAATYEQYF.

This CDR3 reads CASSQDPGRAETQYF. The chain combines TRBV3-1 with TRBJ2-5; TCRdb returns TRBD2, unconfirmable since there is no DNA. In germline, CDR1 is LGHDT, CDR2 YNNKEL (reference sequence). This CDR3 is 15 amino acids long.

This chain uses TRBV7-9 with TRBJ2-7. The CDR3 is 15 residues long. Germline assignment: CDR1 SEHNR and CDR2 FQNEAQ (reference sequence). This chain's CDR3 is CASSLLMAHSYEQYF.

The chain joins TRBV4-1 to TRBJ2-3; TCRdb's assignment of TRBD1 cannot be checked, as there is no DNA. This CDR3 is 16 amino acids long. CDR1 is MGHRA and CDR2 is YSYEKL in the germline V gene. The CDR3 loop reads CASSVRGLASTDTQYF.

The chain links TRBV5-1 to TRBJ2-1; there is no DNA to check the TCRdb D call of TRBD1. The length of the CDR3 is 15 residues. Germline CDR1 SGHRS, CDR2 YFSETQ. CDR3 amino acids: CASSFTTDSYNEQFF.

The CDR3 loop is CAWSYWGGNQPQHF. The chain combines TRBV30 with TRBJ1-5; lacking DNA, the TRBD1 call made by TCRdb goes unchecked. The CDR3 has 14 residues. CDR1 and CDR2 (germline): GTSNPN, SVGIG (reference sequence).

CDR3 protein: CASSGSSGGETEAFF. The V gene is TRBV5-1, the J gene TRBJ1-1; the D call from TCRdb, TRBD1, cannot be confirmed without DNA. Germline-derived CDR1 and CDR2 are SGHRS and YFSETQ. The CDR3 runs 15 residues.

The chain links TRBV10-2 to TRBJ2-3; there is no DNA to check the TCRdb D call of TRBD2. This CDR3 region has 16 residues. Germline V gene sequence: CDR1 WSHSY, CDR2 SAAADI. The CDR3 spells CASSGAAGGPVQPQYF.

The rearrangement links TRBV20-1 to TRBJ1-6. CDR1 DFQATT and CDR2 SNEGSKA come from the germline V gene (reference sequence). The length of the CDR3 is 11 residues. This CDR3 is CSARSPDTLHF.

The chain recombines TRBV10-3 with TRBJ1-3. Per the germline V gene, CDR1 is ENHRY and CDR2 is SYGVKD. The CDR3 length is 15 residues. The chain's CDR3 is CAIVVTESSGNTIYF.

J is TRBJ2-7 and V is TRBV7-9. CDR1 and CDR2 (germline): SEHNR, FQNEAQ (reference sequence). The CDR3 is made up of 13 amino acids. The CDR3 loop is CASSFMASREQYF.